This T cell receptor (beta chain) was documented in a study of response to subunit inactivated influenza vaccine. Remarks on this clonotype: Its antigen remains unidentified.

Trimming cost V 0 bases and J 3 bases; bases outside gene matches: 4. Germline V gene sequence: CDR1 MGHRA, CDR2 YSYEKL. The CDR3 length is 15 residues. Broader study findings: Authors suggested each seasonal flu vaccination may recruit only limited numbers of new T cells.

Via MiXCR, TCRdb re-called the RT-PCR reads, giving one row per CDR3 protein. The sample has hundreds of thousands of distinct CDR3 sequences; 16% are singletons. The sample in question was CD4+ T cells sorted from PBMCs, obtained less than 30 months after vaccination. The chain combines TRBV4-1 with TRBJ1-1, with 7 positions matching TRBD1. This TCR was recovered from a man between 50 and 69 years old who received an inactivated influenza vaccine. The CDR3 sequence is CASSQDPRGDTEAFF. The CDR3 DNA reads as TGCGCCAGCAGCCAAGATCCCAGGGGGGACACTGAAGCTTTCTTT.